A single sample gave rise to the 8 T cell receptor beta chains below, sequenced in a study of cytomegalovirus exposure and HLA in healthy donors. The PCR made use of 60 Vbeta and 13 Jbeta primers. Repertoires were generated with immunoSEQ multiplex PCR, while TCRdb's copy carries only in-frame clones and drops some. This sample has 150,000 or so clones, with approximately 85% found just once. Sequences were obtained from PBMCs. These receptors were collected from a man between 18 and 29 years old in good health and CMV-seropositive.

This chain uses TRBV19 with TRBJ2-1, with D perhaps TRBD2 (6 bases). With 8 bases removed from V and 0 bases from J, the gap between germline ends came to 11 bases. The germline V gene encodes CDR1 LNHDA and CDR2 SQIVND (reference sequence). This CDR3 region has 14 residues. CDR3 coding DNA: TGTGCCAGTTCTCCCGGGGGCTCCTACAATGAGCAGTTCTTC. Translating it yields CASSPGGSYNEQFF.

The rearrangement links TRBV5-1 to TRBJ1-2; the match to TRBD1 covers 8 bases. In germline, CDR1 is SGHRS, CDR2 YFSETQ. V lost 5 bases to trimming and J lost 0 bases; unmatched junction nucleotides: 9. The CDR3 has 16 residues. The CDR3 here is CASRWTHRGTNYGYTF. The CDR3 DNA sequence: TGCGCCAGCAGATGGACGCACAGGGGGACTAACTATGGCTACACCTTC.

The chain is built from TRBV7-9 and TRBJ2-1, with TRBD2 matching over 13 bases. With V trimmed by 4 bases and J by 7 bases, 7 bases remained unmatched. This CDR3 has 16 amino acids. Germline V gene sequence: CDR1 SEHNR, CDR2 FQNEAQ (reference sequence). CDR3 amino acids: CASSSWTSGGTNEQFF. CDR3 nucleotide sequence: TGTGCCAGCAGCTCCTGGACTAGCGGGGGAACAAATGAGCAGTTCTTC.

The chain combines TRBV30 with TRBJ2-2; the D gene is possibly TRBD2 (7 bases). The CDR3 consists of 15 residues. Germline CDR1 is GTSNPN and CDR2 is SVGIG (reference sequence). V was clipped by 4 bases and J by 4 bases, with 16 bases between them. CDR3 amino acids: CAWTWGGHFTGELFF. As DNA, the CDR3 is TGTGCCTGGACCTGGGGGGGCCACTTCACCGGGGAGCTGTTTTTT.

This sequence joins TRBV7-9 and TRBJ2-1, with 13 bases identical to TRBD2. The CDR3 runs to 17 residues. Germline trimming cut 5 bases from V and 1 base from J; bases unmatched to any gene: 5. Germline loops: CDR1 SEHNR, CDR2 FQNEAQ (reference sequence). The CDR3 DNA reads as TGTGCCAGCAGCCAGACTAGCGGGGGGCTTTCCTACAATGAGCAGTTCTTC. Translated: CASSQTSGGLSYNEQFF.

V is TRBV6-6 and J is TRBJ2-3, with D perhaps matching TRBD2 (5 bases). The CDR3 covers 14 residues. Germline lookup yields CDR1 MNHNY and CDR2 SVGAGI (reference sequence). Deletions cut 10 bases from V and 2 bases from J, with 16 bases between. The CDR3 protein is CATKGVKLTDTQYF. The DNA for the CDR3 is TGTGCCACCAAGGGAGTAAAGCTCACAGATACGCAGTATTTT.

The J gene is TRBJ2-3, the V gene TRBV10-3; a possible D gene is TRBD2 (5 bases). Germline V gives CDR1 ENHRY, CDR2 SYGVKD. V was shortened by 10 bases and J by 1 base, with 12 bases between the two germline ends. The CDR3 covers 13 residues. CDR3 nucleotide sequence: TGTGCCACCTTACTAGATGGCACAGATACGCAGTATTTT. Its protein product is CATLLDGTDTQYF.

The V gene is TRBV6-5, the J gene TRBJ2-1; 7 bases align to TRBD2. The CDR3 consists of 14 residues. V lost 0 bases to trimming and J lost 8 bases; unmatched junction nucleotides: 4. The germline CDR1 and CDR2 sequences are MNHEY and SVGAGI. The chain's CDR3 is CASSYSGTIHEQFF. The CDR3 DNA reads TGTGCCAGCAGTTACTCAGGGACTATTCATGAGCAGTTCTTC.